This T cell receptor beta chain was identified in a study of blood T cell repertoires in COVID-19. Study summary: The study drew acute and convalescent COVID-19 samples from the United States, Italy and Spain. From T cells, B-cell-depleted T cells, or PBMCs came the material, which was cDNA or gDNA.

This CDR3 comprises 15 residues. J was trimmed by 0 bases and V by 7 bases; bases with no gene match: 7. The germline CDR1 and CDR2 sequences are LNHDA and SQIVND (reference sequence). Original processing notes: Estimation of nucleated cell counts was performed using reference gene primer amplification. The data were produced by immunoSEQ multiplex PCR, yet TCRdb's version contains in-frame clones alone and is incomplete. The DNA gave D and trimming, while V, J and clone size come from that table. The sample carries around 180,000 clones, 70% to 85% recorded once. This clonotype originated in a human donor in a cohort sampled during active COVID-19. The chain is built from TRBV19 and TRBJ1-1, with TRBD1 matching 8 bases. Specimen: peripheral blood. CDR3 region: CASTDGGQVNTEAFF. The CDR3 region has the DNA TGTGCCAGTACCGACGGGGGACAGGTGAACACTGAAGCTTTCTTT.